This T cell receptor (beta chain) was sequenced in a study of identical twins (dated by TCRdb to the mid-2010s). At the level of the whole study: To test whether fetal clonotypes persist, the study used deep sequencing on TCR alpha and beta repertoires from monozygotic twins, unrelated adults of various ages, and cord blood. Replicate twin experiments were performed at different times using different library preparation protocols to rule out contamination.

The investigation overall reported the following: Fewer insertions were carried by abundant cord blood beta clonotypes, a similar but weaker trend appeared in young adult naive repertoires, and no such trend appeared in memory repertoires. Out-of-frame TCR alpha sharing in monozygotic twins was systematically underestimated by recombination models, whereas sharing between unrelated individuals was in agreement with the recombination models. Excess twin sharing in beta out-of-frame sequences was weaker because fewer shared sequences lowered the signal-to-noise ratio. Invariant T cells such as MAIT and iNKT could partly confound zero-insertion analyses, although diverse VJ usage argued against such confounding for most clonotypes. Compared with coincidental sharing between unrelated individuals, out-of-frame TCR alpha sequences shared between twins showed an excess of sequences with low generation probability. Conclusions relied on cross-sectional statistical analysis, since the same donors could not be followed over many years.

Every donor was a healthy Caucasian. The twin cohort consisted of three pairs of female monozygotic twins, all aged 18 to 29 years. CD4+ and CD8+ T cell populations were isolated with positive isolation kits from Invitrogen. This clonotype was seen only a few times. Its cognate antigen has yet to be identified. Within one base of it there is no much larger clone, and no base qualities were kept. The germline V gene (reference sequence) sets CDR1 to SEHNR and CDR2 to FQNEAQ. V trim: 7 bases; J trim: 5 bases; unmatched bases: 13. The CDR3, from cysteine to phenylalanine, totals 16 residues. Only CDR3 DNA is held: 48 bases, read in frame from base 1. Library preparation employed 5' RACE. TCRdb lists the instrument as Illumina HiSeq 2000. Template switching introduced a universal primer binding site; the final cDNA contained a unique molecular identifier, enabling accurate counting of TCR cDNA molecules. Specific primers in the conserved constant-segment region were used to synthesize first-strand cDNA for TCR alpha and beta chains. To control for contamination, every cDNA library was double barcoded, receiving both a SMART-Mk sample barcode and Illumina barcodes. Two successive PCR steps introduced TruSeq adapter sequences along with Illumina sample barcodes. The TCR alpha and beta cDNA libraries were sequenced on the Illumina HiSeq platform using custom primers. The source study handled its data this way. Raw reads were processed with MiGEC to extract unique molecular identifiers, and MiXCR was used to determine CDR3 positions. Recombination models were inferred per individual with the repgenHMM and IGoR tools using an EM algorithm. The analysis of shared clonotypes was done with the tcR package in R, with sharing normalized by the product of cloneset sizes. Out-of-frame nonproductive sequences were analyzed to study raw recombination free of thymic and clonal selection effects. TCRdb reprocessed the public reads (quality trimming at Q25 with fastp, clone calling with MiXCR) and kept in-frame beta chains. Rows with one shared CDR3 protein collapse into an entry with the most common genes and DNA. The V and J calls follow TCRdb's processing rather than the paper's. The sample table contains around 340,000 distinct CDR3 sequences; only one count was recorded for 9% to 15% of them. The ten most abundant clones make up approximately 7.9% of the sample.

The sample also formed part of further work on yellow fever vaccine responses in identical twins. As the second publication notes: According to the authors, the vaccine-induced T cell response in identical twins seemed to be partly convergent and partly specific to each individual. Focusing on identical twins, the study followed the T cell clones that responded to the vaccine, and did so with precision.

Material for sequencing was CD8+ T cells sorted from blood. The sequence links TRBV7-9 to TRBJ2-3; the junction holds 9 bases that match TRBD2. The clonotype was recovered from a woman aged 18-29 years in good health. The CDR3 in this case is CASIPGPSGEGDTQYF. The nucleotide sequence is TGTGCCAGCATACCCGGGCCTAGCGGGGAAGGAGATACGCAGTATTTT.